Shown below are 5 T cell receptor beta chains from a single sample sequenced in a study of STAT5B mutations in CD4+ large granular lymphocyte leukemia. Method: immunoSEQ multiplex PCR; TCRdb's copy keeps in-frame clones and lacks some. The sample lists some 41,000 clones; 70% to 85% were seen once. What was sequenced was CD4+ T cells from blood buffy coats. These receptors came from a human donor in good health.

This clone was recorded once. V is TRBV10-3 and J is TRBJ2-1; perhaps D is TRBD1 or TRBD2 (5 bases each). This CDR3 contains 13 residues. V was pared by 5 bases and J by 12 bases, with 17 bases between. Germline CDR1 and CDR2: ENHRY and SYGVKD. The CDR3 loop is CAISHRDPSWQFF. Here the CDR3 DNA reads TGTGCCATCAGTCACCGGGACCCGAGTTGGCAGTTCTTC.

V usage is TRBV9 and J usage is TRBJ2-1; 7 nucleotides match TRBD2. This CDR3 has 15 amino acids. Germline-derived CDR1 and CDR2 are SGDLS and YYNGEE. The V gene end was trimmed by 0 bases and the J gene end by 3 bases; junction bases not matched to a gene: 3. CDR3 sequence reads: CASSVVGDYYNEQFF. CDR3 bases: TGTGCCAGCAGCGTAGTGGGGGACTACTACAATGAGCAGTTCTTC.

The CDR3 nucleotides are TGTGCCAGCAGCCAATCAAACGGGGTAACTGAGCAGTTCTTC. The encoded protein is CASSQSNGVTEQFF. This chain links TRBV11-2 with TRBJ2-1, with D possibly TRBD2 on 5 matching bases. The CDR3 covers 14 residues. V lost 5 bases and J 9 bases, leaving 17 bases between the germline ends. Germline V gene data show CDR1 as SGHAT and CDR2 as FQNNGV.

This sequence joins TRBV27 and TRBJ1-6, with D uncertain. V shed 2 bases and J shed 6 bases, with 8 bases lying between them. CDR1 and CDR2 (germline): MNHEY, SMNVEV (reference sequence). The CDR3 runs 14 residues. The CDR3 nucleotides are TGTGCCAGCAGTTTACACCGAAGTAATTCACCCCTCCACTTT. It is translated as CASSLHRSNSPLHF.

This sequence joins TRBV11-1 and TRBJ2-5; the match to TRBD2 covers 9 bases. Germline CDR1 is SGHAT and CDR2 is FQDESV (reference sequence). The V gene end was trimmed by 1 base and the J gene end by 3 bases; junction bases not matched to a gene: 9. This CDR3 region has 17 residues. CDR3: CASSLGVAGGGEETQYF. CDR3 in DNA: TGTGCCAGCAGCTTAGGGGTGGCGGGAGGGGGAGAAGAGACCCAGTACTTC.